These 3 T cell receptor beta chains were all obtained from the same sample, sequenced in a study of human T cells and chemical hapten exposure. Time point: patch test 3, about 24 weeks after DPC sensitization. The treatment: therapeutic diphenylcyclopropenone sensitization with weekly scalp DPC. TCRdb reprocessed the RACE reads via MiXCR and lists one record per CDR3 protein. The sample consists of about 90,000 distinct CDR3 sequences, 9.5% to 13% of them appearing once. This material consisted of whole blood, taken in connection with sensitization to the hapten diphenylcyclopropenone (DPC). The source is a woman aged 30 to 39 with alopecia areata. Some clones in this sample may be carry-over from other donors' samples.

This chain links TRBV20-1 with TRBJ2-5, with TRBD1 matching over 10 bases. Germline V gene data show CDR1 as DFQATT and CDR2 as SNEGSKA (reference sequence). The CDR3 length is 13 residues. CDR3 amino acids: CTTDRGQRETQYF. The CDR3 DNA reads TGCACCACAGACAGGGGGCAGCGGGAGACCCAGTACTTC.

This clonotype was counted at least ten times. The J gene is TRBJ2-5, the V gene TRBV7-2; TRBD2 agrees at 7 bases. The CDR3 length is 15 residues. Germline CDR1 is SGHTA and CDR2 is FQGNSA. V lost 8 bases, J lost 2 bases, and 11 bases stayed unmatched. The CDR3 DNA sequence: TGTGCCAGCGCTCGGAGTCTAGCGGTTCAAGAGACCCAGTACTTC. It is translated as CASARSLAVQETQYF.

This chain links TRBV6-6 with TRBJ2-7, with TRBD1 matching over 8 bases. The CDR3 has 15 amino acids. V gave up 5 bases and J gave up 0 bases; unmatched junction bases: 6. In germline, CDR1 is MNHNY, CDR2 SVGAGI (reference sequence). The CDR3 nucleotides read TGTGCCAGCAGTAGGGACAGGTCGAGCTCCTACGAGCAGTACGTC. Its translation: CASSRDRSSSYEQYV.